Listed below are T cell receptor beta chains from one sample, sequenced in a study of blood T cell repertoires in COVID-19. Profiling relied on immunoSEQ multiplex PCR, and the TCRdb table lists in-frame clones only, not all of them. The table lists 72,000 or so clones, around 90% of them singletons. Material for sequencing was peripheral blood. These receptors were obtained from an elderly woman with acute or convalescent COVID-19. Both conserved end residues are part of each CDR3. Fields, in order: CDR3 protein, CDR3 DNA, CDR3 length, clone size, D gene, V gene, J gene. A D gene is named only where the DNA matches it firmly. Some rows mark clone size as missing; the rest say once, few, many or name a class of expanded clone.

CASSTLDRANTGELFF	TGTGCCAGCAGCACCCTGGACAGGGCGAACACCGGGGAGCTGTTTTTT	16	few	TRBD1	TRBV2	TRBJ2-2
CASSLGTSGRYEQYF	TGTGCCAGCAGCCTAGGGACTAGCGGGAGGTACGAGCAGTACTTC	15	once	TRBD2	TRBV3-1/TRBV3-2	TRBJ2-7
CASSGEPRHEQFF	TGTGCCAGCAGTGGCGAGCCCAGGCATGAGCAGTTCTTC	13	-	-	TRBV6-4	TRBJ2-1
CASSQAGQGLGGANVLTF	TGTGCCAGCAGCCAAGCGGGACAAGGGTTAGGTGGGGCCAACGTCCTGACTTTC	18	-	-	TRBV3-1/TRBV3-2	TRBJ2-6
CASSDRDRRYEQYF	TGTGCCAGTAGTGACAGGGACAGGCGCTACGAGCAGTACTTC	14	-	TRBD1	TRBV19	TRBJ2-7
CASSLNKLGAKDTQYF	TGTGCTAGCAGCTTGAACAAGTTGGGGGCGAAAGATACGCAGTATTTT	16	once	-	TRBV7-7	TRBJ2-3
CASSYRLAGYNEQFF	TGTGCCAGCAGCTACCGACTAGCGGGGTACAATGAGCAGTTCTTC	15	-	TRBD2	TRBV11-3	TRBJ2-1
CASRWAGNTEAFF	TGTGCCAGCAGGTGGGCAGGGAACACTGAAGCTTTCTTT	13	-	-	TRBV7-9	TRBJ1-1
CASSARDRETQYF	TGTGCCAGCAGTGCCCGGGACAGGGAGACCCAGTACTTC	13	-	TRBD1	TRBV25-1	TRBJ2-5
CASSRQGNYGYTF	TGTGCCAGTAGTAGACAGGGAAACTATGGCTACACCTTC	13	-	TRBD1	TRBV19	TRBJ1-2